The 7 T cell receptor beta chains below were found in one sample sequenced in a study of blood T cell repertoires in COVID-19. Profiled with immunoSEQ multiplex PCR; TCRdb holds only in-frame clones, not every one. The sample records 50,000 to 65,000 clones, 65% to 85% being singletons. Sequenced material: PBMCs or T cells enriched from blood (not recorded which). The receptor set was obtained from a woman aged 60-75 years who had been exposed to COVID-19.

V and J are TRBV19 and TRBJ1-5; D uncertain. Germline CDR1 LNHDA, CDR2 SQIVND (reference sequence). Trimming stripped 4 bases from V and 0 bases from J, with 4 bases between. There are 13 residues in the CDR3. The CDR3 nucleotides read TGTGCCAGTAGTACGTTTAGCAATCAGCCCCAGCATTTT. Translating it yields CASSTFSNQPQHF.

This chain joins TRBV11-2 and TRBJ1-1; perhaps TRBD1 as D (5 bases). Trimming pared 4 bases from V and 5 bases from J, leaving 17 bases between. Germline lookup yields CDR1 SGHAT and CDR2 FQNNGV. The CDR3 runs 15 residues. CDR3 DNA sequence: TGTGCCAGCAGCTCACTTCAGGGAGGAAGGACTGAAGCTTTCTTT. Its protein is CASSSLQGGRTEAFF.

This clone occurred a few times. This chain connects TRBV24-1 to TRBJ2-1; no firm D call. Germline values: CDR1 KGHDR, CDR2 SFDVKD. The CDR3 runs 15 residues. V lost 3 bases, J lost 4 bases, and 12 bases lay in between. The CDR3 sequence: CATSDPRLLYNEQFF. In nucleotides, the CDR3 is TGTGCCACCAGTGATCCGCGGCTCTTGTACAATGAGCAGTTCTTC.

In its sample, this clone was seen once. In nucleotides, the CDR3 is TGTGCCTGGAGTGTACTGCGGGGGGGGTCAGGGGAGACCCAGTACTTC. Residues: CAWSVLRGGSGETQYF. V gene TRBV30 combines with J gene TRBJ2-5; 9 bases map to TRBD2. With V trimmed by 0 bases and J by 5 bases, 10 bases remained unmatched. CDR3 length: 16 residues. Germline lookup yields CDR1 GTSNPN and CDR2 SVGIG (reference sequence).

This clone has only a few counts. This rearrangement joins TRBV2 to TRBJ2-1, with TRBD2 matching 9 bases. Germline assignment: CDR1 SNHLY and CDR2 FYNNEI. Trimming cost V 1 base and J 1 base; bases outside gene matches: 8. The CDR3 loop spans 18 amino acids. The CDR3: CASSEGYSGGLSYNEQFF. CDR3 in DNA: TGTGCCAGCAGTGAAGGTTACAGCGGGGGGCTTTCCTACAATGAGCAGTTCTTC.

The V and J genes are TRBV19 and TRBJ2-2; perhaps TRBD2 as D (6 bases). The CDR3 runs to 15 residues. Trimming took 4 bases from V and 1 from J, leaving 10 bases between them. Germline-derived CDR1 and CDR2 are LNHDA and SQIVND (reference sequence). CDR3 DNA sequence: TGTGCCAGTAGTAGGGACTGGGTGAACACCGGGGAGCTGTTTTTT. This gives the protein CASSRDWVNTGELFF.

CDR3: CASSYRGGSQPQHF. The CDR3 nucleotides are TGTGCCAGCAGTTACAGAGGGGGCAGTCAGCCCCAGCATTTT. J is TRBJ1-5 and V is TRBV6-2 or TRBV6-3, with 7 bases fitting TRBD1. Losses at the gene ends were 2 bases for V and 6 bases for J; bases not matched to a gene: 4. Germline V gives CDR1 MNHEY, CDR2 SVGEGT. This CDR3 is built from 14 residues.